The 29 T cell receptor beta chains below all came from one sample that was sequenced in a study of Graves' ophthalmopathy and Graves' hyperthyroidism. Amplified material comprised TCR beta CDR3 regions derived from RNA transcripts. HTBI primers were used in a first-round RT-PCR, which preceded a second-round multiplex PCR. TCRdb reprocessed the multiplex PCR reads with MiXCR, giving one entry per CDR3 protein. The table includes around 470,000 distinct CDR3 sequences, about an eighth detected once. The source material was blood. The source is a woman aged 30 to 39 with Graves' ophthalmopathy.

This clonotype was counted at least ten times. J is TRBJ2-5 and V is TRBV28; 11 bases are a match to TRBD2. Looked up from germline, CDR1 is MDHEN and CDR2 is SYDVKM. V shed 1 base, J shed 5 bases, and the junction held 6 bases outside the gene matches. The CDR3 has 16 residues. CDR3 protein: CASSLLELAGDETQYF. The CDR3 DNA sequence: TGTGCCAGCAGTTTATTGGAACTAGCGGGAGACGAGACCCAGTACTTC.

The J gene is TRBJ1-1, the V gene TRBV25-1; D might be TRBD1 (5 bases). Trimming left V 0 bases short and J 4 bases short, with 24 bases between. The CDR3 loop spans 19 amino acids. In germline, CDR1 is MGHDK, CDR2 SYGVNS. CDR3 region: CASSEYEIGGGSSGTEAFF. CDR3 bases: TGTGCCAGCAGTGAATATGAGATTGGGGGGGGGTCTTCAGGCACTGAAGCTTTCTTT.

This clonotype was observed at least ten times. The genes are TRBV20-1 and TRBJ2-7; tentative D call: TRBD1 (5 bases). Germline V gives CDR1 DFQATT, CDR2 SNEGSKA (reference sequence). The CDR3 has 17 amino acids. Trimming removed 0 bases from V and 4 bases from J, with 22 bases in between. The DNA for the CDR3 is TGCAGTGCTAGAGATACCCCCGGACGACAGAAAGGGTACGAGCAGTACTTC. Its translation is CSARDTPGRQKGYEQYF.

This clonotype was seen many times. This rearrangement joins TRBV12-3 or TRBV12-4 to TRBJ1-1, with D hard to call. This CDR3 is 12 amino acids long. With 3 bases removed from V and 9 bases from J, the gap between germline ends came to 11 bases. The CDR3 sequence is CASSLVRTKAFF. Here the CDR3 DNA reads TGTGCCAGCAGTTTGGTCAGGACTAAAGCTTTCTTT.

Worth noting for this clonotype: This may stem from a read error, because a much larger clone lies one nucleotide away. This chain joins TRBV7-8 and TRBJ1-6; tentatively, D is TRBD1 (6 bases). Germline V gives CDR1 SGHVS, CDR2 FQNEAQ. The CDR3 has 15 residues. Trimming removed 3 bases at V and 5 bases at J, with 11 bases between. The CDR3 DNA reads as TGTGCCAGCAGCTTTCTAAGGGGGGATAATTCACCCCTCCACTTT. This sequence encodes CASSFLRGDNSPLHF.

This clonotype was counted ten times or more. The chain recombines TRBV5-1 with TRBJ2-7; D gene ambiguous. Trimming pared 0 bases from V and 0 bases from J, leaving 4 bases between. Germline CDR1 SGHRS, CDR2 YFSETQ. The CDR3 sequence is 13 residues long. CDR3 loop: CASSLETSYEQYF. CDR3 nucleotide sequence: TGCGCCAGCAGCTTGGAGACCTCCTACGAGCAGTACTTC.

This clonotype was detected only a few times. The chain employs TRBV29-1 and TRBJ2-2, with 10 positions matching TRBD2. The CDR3 consists of 15 residues. V lost 3 bases to trimming and J lost 7 bases; unmatched junction nucleotides: 8. Germline V gives CDR1 SQVTM, CDR2 ANQGSEA. The CDR3 spells CSVDAAGGPGGELFF. The CDR3 nucleotides are TGCAGCGTTGATGCAGCGGGAGGGCCTGGCGGGGAGCTGTTTTTT.

This clonotype was recorded at least ten times. The chain joins TRBV5-1 to TRBJ2-5; D uncertain. In germline, CDR1 is SGHRS, CDR2 YFSETQ. The CDR3 consists of 13 residues. V was shortened by 0 bases and J by 5 bases, with 8 bases between the two germline ends. This CDR3 reads CASSLVELETQYF. The CDR3 DNA is TGCGCCAGCAGCTTGGTCGAGTTGGAGACCCAGTACTTC.

This clonotype was found many times. As DNA, the CDR3 is TGTGCCAGCAGTTCGGAGTTTGGGTACGAGCAGTACTTC. It yields the protein CASSSEFGYEQYF. J is TRBJ2-7 and V is TRBV28; no reliable D call. The CDR3 runs to 13 residues. V was trimmed by 4 bases and J by 4 bases, leaving 11 bases between them. Germline values: CDR1 MDHEN, CDR2 SYDVKM.

Only a few counts were recorded for this clonotype. The rearrangement uses TRBV20-1 and TRBJ2-2, with D possibly matching TRBD1 (5 bases). CDR3 length equals 17 residues. Trimming took off 0 bases at V and 4 bases at J, with 18 bases between the two ends. Germline CDR1 is DFQATT and CDR2 is SNEGSKA (reference sequence). DNA of the CDR3: TGCAGTGCTAGAGATCCCCTTAAGGGGTTGAGCACCGGGGAGCTGTTTTTT. Protein product: CSARDPLKGLSTGELFF.

This clonotype appeared a few times. The V call is TRBV20-1, the J call TRBJ2-3, with 10 bases fitting TRBD2. J gave up 3 bases and V 4 bases, and 7 bases lay outside the gene matches. The germline gives CDR1 DFQATT, CDR2 SNEGSKA (reference sequence). The CDR3 extends over 15 amino acids. The CDR3 sequence: CSAKVSGRYTDTQYF. The CDR3 DNA reads as TGCAGTGCTAAAGTTAGCGGGAGGTATACAGATACGCAGTATTTT.

This clonotype was recorded at least ten times. The chain has TRBV28 and TRBJ1-5; 11 nucleotides agree with TRBD1. The CDR3 sequence is 16 residues long. Germline V gives CDR1 MDHEN, CDR2 SYDVKM. V was pared by 8 bases and J by 5 bases, with 11 bases of the junction left unmatched. CDR3: CASGKSGTGGYQPQHF. The CDR3 bases are TGTGCCAGCGGAAAGTCCGGGACAGGGGGATATCAGCCCCAGCATTTT.

This clonotype has a count of ten or more. The rearrangement links TRBV2 to TRBJ2-6; D is unresolved. Germline V CDR1 and CDR2: SNHLY, FYNNEI. V gave up 0 bases and J gave up 8 bases, with 5 bases separating them. The CDR3 loop spans 13 amino acids. The CDR3 protein is CASSEARTNVLTF. CDR3 bases: TGTGCCAGCAGTGAAGCGCGAACCAACGTCCTGACTTTC.

This clonotype was counted many times. The chain is built from TRBV19 and TRBJ1-6; D call uncertain. Germline CDR1 reads LNHDA; CDR2 reads SQIVND (reference sequence). The CDR3 length is 18 residues. V lost 0 bases, J lost 0 bases, and 12 bases lay in between. The CDR3 here is CASSIDRLASSYNSPLHF. CDR3 DNA sequence: TGTGCCAGTAGTATAGATCGGTTGGCCAGCTCCTATAATTCACCCCTCCACTTT.

This clonotype has at least ten counts. This CDR3 is CAISRDEAYTF. The CDR3 nucleotides are TGTGCCATCAGTAGGGATGAGGCCTACACCTTC. The chain carries TRBV10-3 and TRBJ1-2; unclear D gene. The germline gives CDR1 ENHRY, CDR2 SYGVKD. CDR3 size: 11 residues. Trimming removed 5 bases at V and 10 bases at J, with 11 bases between.

This clonotype was detected many times. This chain uses TRBV20-1 with TRBJ2-7; 8 bases are a match to TRBD2. The CDR3 is 14 residues long. The V and J ends lost 7 bases and 0 bases, in that order; junction bases with no gene match: 8. CDR1 and CDR2 (germline): DFQATT, SNEGSKA (reference sequence). The CDR3 here is CSVFSGESSYEQYF. The CDR3 DNA sequence: TGCAGTGTTTTTAGCGGGGAAAGCTCCTACGAGCAGTACTTC.

This clonotype showed up many times. This chain links TRBV6-4 with TRBJ1-1; no firm D call. The length of the CDR3 is 13 residues. V gave up 4 bases and J gave up 3 bases, with 9 bases separating them. Germline CDR1 reads MRHNA; CDR2 reads SNTAGT. As DNA, the CDR3 is TGTGCCAGCAGTGCTACACACGACACTGAAGCTTTCTTT. This gives the protein CASSATHDTEAFF.

This clonotype was recorded many times. V and J are TRBV28 and TRBJ2-5; D is unresolved. V lost 2 bases, J lost 2 bases, and 6 bases lay in between. Germline CDR1 reads MDHEN; CDR2 reads SYDVKM. The CDR3 covers 13 residues. The CDR3 nucleotides read TGTGCCAGCAGTTTACCCAGACAAGAGACCCAGTACTTC. This codes for CASSLPRQETQYF. The full variable domain, with the rest looked up from reference TRBV28 and TRBJ2-5, is DVKVTQSSRYLVKRTGEKVFLECVQDMDHENMFWYRQDPGLGLRLIYFSYDVKMKEKGDIPEGYSVSREKKERFSLILESASTNQTSMYLCASSLPRQETQYFGPGTRLLVL.

This clonotype has a count of ten or more. This chain uses TRBV20-1 with TRBJ2-3, with TRBD2 matching over 8 bases. Germline assignment: CDR1 DFQATT and CDR2 SNEGSKA (reference sequence). CDR3 length: 12 residues. With 6 bases clipped from V and 6 bases from J, the junction kept 5 bases outside the gene matches. In nucleotides, the CDR3 is TGCAGTGCCCTCCGGGGGGGGGATACGCAGTATTTT. It specifies CSALRGGDTQYF.

This sequence joins TRBV7-9 and TRBJ2-7; the match to TRBD1 covers 9 bases. The J segment lost 5 bases and the V segment lost 2 bases, leaving 4 bases of the junction unmatched. This CDR3 contains 14 residues. Germline V lookup: CDR1 SEHNR, CDR2 FQNEAQ (reference sequence). The CDR3 protein is CASSLRTGVHEQYF. The CDR3 DNA reads as TGTGCCAGCAGCTTAAGGACAGGGGTGCACGAGCAGTACTTC.

The chain joins TRBV12-5 to TRBJ2-2; no clear D. The length of the CDR3 is 12 residues. Per germline, CDR1 LGHNT and CDR2 FRNRAP. The V and J ends lost 2 bases and 6 bases respectively, with 4 bases between them. The CDR3 region has the DNA TGTGCTAGTGGTTTGTTCCCCGGGGAGCTGTTTTTT. As protein: CASGLFPGELFF.

Many counts were recorded for this clonotype. The V and J genes are TRBV30 and TRBJ1-1; no reliable D call. The CDR3 loop spans 14 amino acids. The V end was cut by 0 bases, the J end by 4 bases, with 12 bases between. Germline CDR1 is GTSNPN and CDR2 is SVGIG (reference sequence). The CDR3 nucleotides are TGTGCCTGGAGTGTACTCCCAGAGGGCACTGAAGCTTTCTTT. It yields the protein CAWSVLPEGTEAFF.

This clonotype appeared many times. V is TRBV13 and J is TRBJ1-1; TRBD1 might be the D (5 bases). CDR1 PRHDT and CDR2 FYEKMQ come from the germline V gene (reference sequence). The germline V and J ends were trimmed by 4 bases and 2 bases, with 8 bases remaining between them. CDR3 length: 13 residues. CDR3 DNA: TGTGCCAGCAGCTATCAGGGTAACACTGAAGCTTTCTTT. This gives the protein CASSYQGNTEAFF.

This clonotype was seen repeatedly, ten times or more. The V call is TRBV12-3 or TRBV12-4, the J call TRBJ1-3; 7 bases agree with TRBD1. CDR3 size: 16 residues. V dropped 4 bases and J dropped 0; count of bases not matched to a gene: 6. This CDR3 is CASSSTGASSGNTIYF. The CDR3 coding sequence is TGTGCCAGCAGTTCTACAGGGGCCTCCTCTGGAAACACCATATATTTT.

Only a few counts were recorded for this clonotype. CDR3 DNA: TGTGCCTGGAGTGGCGATTCGAACACCGGGGAGCTGTTTTTT. As protein: CAWSGDSNTGELFF. This chain links TRBV30 with TRBJ2-2, with D hard to call. This CDR3 comprises 14 residues. Per germline, CDR1 GTSNPN and CDR2 SVGIG (reference sequence). With 1 base removed from V and 0 bases from J, the gap between germline ends came to 6 bases.

Of note for this clonotype: This likely comes from a read error, as the CDR3 has no conserved phenylalanine or tryptophan at its end. This chain joins TRBV28 and TRBJ2-5; 10 bases fit TRBD1. The CDR3 spans 16 residues. Germline V lookup: CDR1 MDHEN, CDR2 SYDVKM. CDR3 nucleotide sequence: TGTGCCAGCCCTCCCTCTCCGGGGACAGGGGAAGAGGCCCAGTACTAC. It codes for CASPPSPGTGEEAQYY.

This clonotype has just a few counts. This chain connects TRBV2 to TRBJ2-2; 7 positions match TRBD1. V lost 6 bases to trimming and J lost 0 bases; unmatched junction nucleotides: 4. Germline-derived CDR1 and CDR2 are SNHLY and FYNNEI. This CDR3 is 15 amino acids long. The CDR3 reads CASRPGQANTGELFF. The CDR3, as DNA: TGTGCCAGCAGGCCCGGACAGGCGAACACCGGGGAGCTGTTTTTT.

This clonotype has only a few counts. V and J are TRBV5-1 and TRBJ2-2; perhaps TRBD1 as D (6 bases). CDR1 SGHRS and CDR2 YFSETQ come from the germline V gene. The CDR3 sequence is 15 residues long. The germline V and J ends were trimmed by 4 bases and 4 bases, with 14 bases remaining between them. The CDR3 sequence is CASSRDKGSTGELFF. In nucleotides, the CDR3 is TGCGCCAGCAGCAGGGACAAGGGGAGCACCGGGGAGCTGTTTTTT. Variable domain in full (rest from reference TRBV5-1 and TRBJ2-2): KAGVTQTPRYLIKTRGQQVTLSCSPISGHRSVSWYQQTPGQGLQFLFEYFSETQRNKGNFPGRFSGRQFSNSRSEMNVSTLELGDSALYLCASSRDKGSTGELFFGEGSRLTVL.

In its sample, this clonotype was seen many times. The rearrangement joins TRBV12-3 or TRBV12-4 to TRBJ2-2; tentative D call: TRBD1 (5 bases). The CDR3 runs to 15 residues. The CDR3 is CASRKRQGETGELFF. The CDR3 region has the DNA TGTGCGAGCCGGAAAAGGCAGGGCGAAACCGGGGAGCTGTTTTTT.